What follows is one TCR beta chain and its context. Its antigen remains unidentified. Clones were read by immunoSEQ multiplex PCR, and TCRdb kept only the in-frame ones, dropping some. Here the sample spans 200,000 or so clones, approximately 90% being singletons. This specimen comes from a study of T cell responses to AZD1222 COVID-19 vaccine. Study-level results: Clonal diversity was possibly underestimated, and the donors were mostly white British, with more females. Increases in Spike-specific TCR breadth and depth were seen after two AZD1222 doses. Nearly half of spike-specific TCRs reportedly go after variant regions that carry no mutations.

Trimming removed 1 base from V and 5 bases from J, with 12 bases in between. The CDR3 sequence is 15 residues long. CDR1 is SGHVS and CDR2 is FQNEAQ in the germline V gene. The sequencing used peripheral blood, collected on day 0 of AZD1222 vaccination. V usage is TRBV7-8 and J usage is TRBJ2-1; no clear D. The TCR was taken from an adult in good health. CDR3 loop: CASSLGVTRNNEQFF. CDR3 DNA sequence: TGTGCCAGCAGCTTAGGGGTGACCCGGAACAATGAGCAGTTCTTC. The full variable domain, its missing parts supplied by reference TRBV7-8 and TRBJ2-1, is GAGVSQSPRYKVAKRGQDVALRCDPISGHVSLFWYQQALGQGPEFLTYFQNEAQLDKSGLPSDRFFAERPEGSVSTLKIQRTQQEDSAVYLCASSLGVTRNNEQFFGPGTRLTVL.